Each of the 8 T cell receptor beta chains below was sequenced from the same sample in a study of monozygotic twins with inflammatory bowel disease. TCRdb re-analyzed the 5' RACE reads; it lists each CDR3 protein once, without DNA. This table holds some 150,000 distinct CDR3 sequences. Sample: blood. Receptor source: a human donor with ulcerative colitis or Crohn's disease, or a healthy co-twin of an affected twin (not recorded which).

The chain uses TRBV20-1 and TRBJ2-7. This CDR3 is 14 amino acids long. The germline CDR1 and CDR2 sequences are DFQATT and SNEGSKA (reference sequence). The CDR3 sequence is CSASNSVVPYEQYF.

CDR3 region: CSVVGLAGGSYEQYF. V gene TRBV29-1 combines with J gene TRBJ2-7; TCRdb gives TRBD2 as the D gene, but with no DNA this cannot be confirmed. CDR3 length equals 15 residues. Germline CDR1 SQVTM, CDR2 ANQGSEA.

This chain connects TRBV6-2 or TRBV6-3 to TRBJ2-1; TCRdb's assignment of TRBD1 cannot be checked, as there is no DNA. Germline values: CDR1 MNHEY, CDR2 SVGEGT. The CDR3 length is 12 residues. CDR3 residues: CASRGSGQVFLF.

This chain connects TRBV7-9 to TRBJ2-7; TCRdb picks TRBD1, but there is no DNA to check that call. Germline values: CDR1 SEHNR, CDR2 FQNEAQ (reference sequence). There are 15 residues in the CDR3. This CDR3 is CASSLGPPPFYEQYF.

The CDR3 region is CASSLGRGHYEQYF. The chain links TRBV11-1 to TRBJ2-7; the TCRdb call, TRBD1, lacks DNA for checking. This CDR3 is 14 amino acids long. Germline assignment: CDR1 SGHAT and CDR2 FQDESV (reference sequence).

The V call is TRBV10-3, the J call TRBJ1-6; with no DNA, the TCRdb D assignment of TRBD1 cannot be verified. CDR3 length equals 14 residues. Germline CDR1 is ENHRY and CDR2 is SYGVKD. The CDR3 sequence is CAIQQHRGNSPLHF.

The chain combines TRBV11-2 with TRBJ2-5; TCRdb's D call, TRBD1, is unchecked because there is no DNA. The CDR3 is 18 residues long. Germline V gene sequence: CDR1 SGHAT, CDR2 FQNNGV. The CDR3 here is CASSSSSRTVRQQETQYF. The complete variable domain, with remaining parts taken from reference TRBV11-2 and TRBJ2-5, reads EAGVAQSPRYKIIEKRQSVAFWCNPISGHATLYWYQQILGQGPKLLIQFQNNGVVDDSQLPKDRFSAERLKGVDSTLKIQPAKLEDSAVYLCASSSSSRTVRQQETQYFGPGTRLLVL.

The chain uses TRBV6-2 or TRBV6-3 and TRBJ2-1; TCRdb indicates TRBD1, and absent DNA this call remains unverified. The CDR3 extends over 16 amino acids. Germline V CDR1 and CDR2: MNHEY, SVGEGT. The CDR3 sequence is CASSSRGTDSGNEQFF.